Presented here are 10 T cell receptor beta chains from one specimen sequenced in a study of shared clonotypes between healthy human individuals. Using immunoSEQ multiplex PCR, the repertoire was profiled, and TCRdb retains in-frame clones only, with some absent. The table lists under 150,000 clones, around two thirds of them singletons, with just under 25% in the top ten. The specimen sequenced was memory CD8+ T cells sorted from blood. Subset denoted: CD45RO+ cells pooled with CCR7-negative TemRA cells. These receptors all stem from a woman in her 30s in good health.

The chain is built from TRBV27 and TRBJ2-3; D unresolved. Germline V gives CDR1 MNHEY, CDR2 SMNVEV (reference sequence). CDR3 length: 13 residues. Trimming cost V 5 bases and J 8 bases, with 14 bases left between them. The CDR3 loop is CASSPSPPGTQYF. CDR3 in DNA: TGTGCCAGCAGTCCCAGCCCCCCGGGTACGCAGTATTTT.

The chain employs TRBV11-3 and TRBJ1-1; D is uncertain. Germline lookup yields CDR1 SGHNT and CDR2 YENEEA. The CDR3 totals 13 residues. Trimming took off 5 bases at V and 1 base at J, with 8 bases between the two ends. DNA of the CDR3: TGTGCCAGCAGCAGGGCACCGAACACTGAAGCTTTCTTT. Translation gives CASSRAPNTEAFF.

This chain uses TRBV18 with TRBJ2-7; TRBD2 agrees at 9 bases. The CDR3 consists of 15 residues. V trimming: 5 bases; J trimming: 2 bases; junction bases outside the gene matches: 7. Germline CDR1 and CDR2: KGHSH and LQKENI. The chain's CDR3 is CASSKTSGTAYEQYF. The CDR3 DNA reads TGTGCCAGCTCAAAGACTAGCGGCACAGCCTACGAGCAGTACTTC.

The chain is built from TRBV27 and TRBJ2-1; TRBD2 matches 8 bases. Trimming removed 0 bases from V and 4 bases from J; junction bases left unmatched: 5. The CDR3 runs to 16 residues. Looked up from germline, CDR1 is MNHEY and CDR2 is SMNVEV (reference sequence). The CDR3 sequence: CASSLSGVAGYNEQFF. In nucleotides, the CDR3 is TGTGCCAGCAGTTTATCGGGGGTAGCGGGATACAATGAGCAGTTCTTC.

The chain combines TRBV27 with TRBJ2-7; 7 bases match TRBD1. Germline trimming cut 4 bases from V and 6 bases from J; bases unmatched to any gene: 12. Germline lookup yields CDR1 MNHEY and CDR2 SMNVEV (reference sequence). The CDR3 has 15 amino acids. The CDR3 nucleotides read TGTGCCAGCAGTTCGCGACTCCGGACAGGTCCCGAGCAGTACTTC. This codes for CASSSRLRTGPEQYF.

This chain connects TRBV2 to TRBJ2-3; TRBD2 agrees at 10 bases. CDR3 length: 14 amino acids. The germline V gene encodes CDR1 SNHLY and CDR2 FYNNEI. The junction had 5 bases not matched to a gene; V was cut back by 5 bases and J by 6 bases. Here the CDR3 reads CASSTSGVRDTQYF. For the CDR3, the DNA is TGTGCCAGCAGTACTAGCGGGGTGCGCGATACGCAGTATTTT.

Details on this clone: This may stem from a read error, because a much larger clone lies one nucleotide away. V is TRBV5-6 and J is TRBJ2-7; D is ambiguous. The length of the CDR3 is 12 residues. Germline assignment: CDR1 SGHDT and CDR2 YYEEEE. V shed 2 bases and J shed 4 bases, with 7 bases lying between them. The CDR3 is CASSLGGYEQYF. The CDR3 nucleotides are TGTGCCAGCAGCTTAGGCGGATACGAGCAGTACTTC.

The rearrangement uses TRBV28 and TRBJ1-4; 7 nucleotides line up with TRBD1. The CDR3 is made up of 14 amino acids. Losses at the gene ends were 3 bases for V and 12 bases for J; bases not matched to a gene: 10. Germline values: CDR1 MDHEN, CDR2 SYDVKM. The CDR3 loop is CASSFIGTVEELFF. As DNA, the CDR3 is TGTGCCAGCAGTTTTATCGGGACAGTCGAAGAACTGTTTTTT. Looking up the rest from reference TRBV28 and TRBJ1-4 gives the full variable domain: DVKVTQSSRYLVKRTGEKVFLECVQDMDHENMFWYRQDPGLGLRLIYFSYDVKMKEKGDIPEGYSVSREKKERFSLILESASTNQTSMYLCASSFIGTVEELFFGSGTQLSVL.

Details on this clone: Other nucleotide sequences from this sample produce the same CDR3. This rearrangement joins TRBV29-1 to TRBJ1-1; 8 nucleotides agree with TRBD1. CDR1 SQVTM and CDR2 ANQGSEA come from the germline V gene. Unmatched junction bases numbered 3, after V lost 7 bases and J lost 2 bases. The CDR3 contains 12 residues. CDR3: CSADRGNTEAFF. CDR3 DNA sequence: TGCAGCGCCGACAGGGGAAACACTGAAGCTTTCTTT.

V usage is TRBV11-2 and J usage is TRBJ2-5; tentatively, D is TRBD1 or TRBD2 (5 bases each). Trimming pared 7 bases from V and 4 bases from J, leaving 19 bases between. The CDR3 consists of 15 residues. Germline V gene data show CDR1 as SGHAT and CDR2 as FQNNGV. The CDR3 nucleotides read TGTGCCAGCACCCCCCCCTGGGGGTCCCCAGAGACCCAGTACTTC. It yields the protein CASTPPWGSPETQYF.